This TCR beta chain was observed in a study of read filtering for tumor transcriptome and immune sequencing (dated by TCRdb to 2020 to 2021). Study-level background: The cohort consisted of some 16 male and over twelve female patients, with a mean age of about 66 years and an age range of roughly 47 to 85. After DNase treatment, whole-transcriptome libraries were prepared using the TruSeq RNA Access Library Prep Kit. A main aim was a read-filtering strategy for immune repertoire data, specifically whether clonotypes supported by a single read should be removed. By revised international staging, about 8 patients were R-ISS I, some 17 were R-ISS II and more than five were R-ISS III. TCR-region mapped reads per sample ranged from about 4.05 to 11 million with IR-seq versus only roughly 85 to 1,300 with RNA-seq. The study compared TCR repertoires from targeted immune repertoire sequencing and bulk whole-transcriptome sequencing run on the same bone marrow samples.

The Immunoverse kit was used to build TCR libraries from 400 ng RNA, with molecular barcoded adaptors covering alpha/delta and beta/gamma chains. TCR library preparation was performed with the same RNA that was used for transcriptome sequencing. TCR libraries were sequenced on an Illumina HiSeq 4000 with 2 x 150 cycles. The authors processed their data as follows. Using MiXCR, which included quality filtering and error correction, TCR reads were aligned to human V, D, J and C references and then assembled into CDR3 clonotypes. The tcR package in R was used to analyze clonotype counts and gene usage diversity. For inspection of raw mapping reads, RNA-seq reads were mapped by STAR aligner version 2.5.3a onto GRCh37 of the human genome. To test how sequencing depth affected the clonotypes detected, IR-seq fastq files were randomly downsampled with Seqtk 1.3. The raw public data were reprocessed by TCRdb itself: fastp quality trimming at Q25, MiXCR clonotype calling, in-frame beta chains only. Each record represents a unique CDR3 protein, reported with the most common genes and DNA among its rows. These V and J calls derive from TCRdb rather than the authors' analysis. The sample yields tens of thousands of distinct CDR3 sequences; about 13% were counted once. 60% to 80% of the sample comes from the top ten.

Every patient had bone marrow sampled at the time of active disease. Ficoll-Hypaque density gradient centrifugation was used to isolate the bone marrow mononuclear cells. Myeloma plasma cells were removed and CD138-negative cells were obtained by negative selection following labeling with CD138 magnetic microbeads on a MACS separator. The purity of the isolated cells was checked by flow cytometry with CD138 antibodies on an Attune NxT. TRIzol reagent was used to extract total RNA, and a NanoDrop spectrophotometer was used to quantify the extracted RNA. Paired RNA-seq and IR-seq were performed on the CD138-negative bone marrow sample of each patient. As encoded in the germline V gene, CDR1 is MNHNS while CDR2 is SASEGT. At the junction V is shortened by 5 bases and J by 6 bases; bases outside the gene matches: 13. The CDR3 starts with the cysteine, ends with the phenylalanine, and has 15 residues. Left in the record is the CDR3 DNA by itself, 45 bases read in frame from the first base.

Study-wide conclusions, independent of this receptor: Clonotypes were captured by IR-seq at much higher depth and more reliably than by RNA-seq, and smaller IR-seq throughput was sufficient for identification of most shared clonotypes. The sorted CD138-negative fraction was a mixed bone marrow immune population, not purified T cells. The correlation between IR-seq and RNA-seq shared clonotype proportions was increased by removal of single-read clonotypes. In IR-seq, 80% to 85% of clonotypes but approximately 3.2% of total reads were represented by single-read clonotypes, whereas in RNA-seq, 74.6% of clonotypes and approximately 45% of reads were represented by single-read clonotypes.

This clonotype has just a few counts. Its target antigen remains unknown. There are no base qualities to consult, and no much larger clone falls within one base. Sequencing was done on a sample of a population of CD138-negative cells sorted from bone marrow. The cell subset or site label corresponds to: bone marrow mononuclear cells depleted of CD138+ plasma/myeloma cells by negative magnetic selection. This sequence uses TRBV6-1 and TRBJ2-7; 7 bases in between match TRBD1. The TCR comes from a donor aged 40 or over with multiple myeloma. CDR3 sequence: CASSPRETGIIEQYF. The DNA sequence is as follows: TGTGCCAGCAGTCCAAGGGAGACAGGGATCATCGAGCAGTACTTC.